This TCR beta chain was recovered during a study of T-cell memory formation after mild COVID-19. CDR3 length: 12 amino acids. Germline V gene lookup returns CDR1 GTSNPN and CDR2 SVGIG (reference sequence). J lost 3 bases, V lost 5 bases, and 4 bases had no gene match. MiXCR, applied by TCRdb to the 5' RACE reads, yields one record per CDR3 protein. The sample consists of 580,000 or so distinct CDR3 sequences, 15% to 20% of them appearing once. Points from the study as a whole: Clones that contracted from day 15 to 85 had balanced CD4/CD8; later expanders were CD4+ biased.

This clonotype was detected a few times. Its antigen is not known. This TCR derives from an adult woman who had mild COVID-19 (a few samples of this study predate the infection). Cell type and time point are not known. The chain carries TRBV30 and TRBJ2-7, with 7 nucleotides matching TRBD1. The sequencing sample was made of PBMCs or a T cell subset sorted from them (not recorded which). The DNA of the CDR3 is TGTGCCTGGGAGAACAGGGGCTACGAGCAGTACTTC. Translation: CAWENRGYEQYF.